These 20 T cell receptor beta chains originate from one sample sequenced in a study of T cells in Graves' hyperthyroidism and ophthalmopathy. The investigators amplified TCR beta CDR3 regions from RNA transcripts. TCR CDR3 underwent first-round RT-PCR with the HTBI primer set. TCRdb itself ran the multiplex PCR reads through MiXCR, one entry per CDR3 protein. The data show 380,000 or so distinct CDR3 sequences, approximately 13% seen once. The sample taken for sequencing was blood. The receptors were gathered from a woman aged 30 to 39 with Graves' hyperthyroidism.

J is TRBJ1-1 and V is TRBV5-1; TRBD1 might be the D (6 bases). V was clipped by 3 bases and J by 6 bases, with 15 bases between them. The germline V gene has CDR1 SGHRS and CDR2 YFSETQ. The CDR3 consists of 14 residues. The CDR3 coding sequence is TGCGCCAGCAGCTGGGGTACAGGGAATCCTGAAGCTTTCTTT. Protein sequence: CASSWGTGNPEAFF.

CDR3 residues: CSASRQEGLGQPQHF. The DNA of the CDR3 is TGCAGTGCTTCCCGGCAGGAGGGTTTGGGTCAGCCCCAGCATTTT. V is TRBV20-1 and J is TRBJ1-5; D gene uncertain. The CDR3 has 15 amino acids. Germline-derived CDR1 and CDR2 are DFQATT and SNEGSKA (reference sequence). V gave up 5 bases and J gave up 6 bases, with 20 bases separating them.

Only a few counts were recorded for this clonotype. V usage is TRBV11-2 and J usage is TRBJ2-3; the match to TRBD1 covers 8 bases. The ends lost 5 bases at V and 3 bases at J; junction bases unmatched: 13. The CDR3 is made up of 17 amino acids. Germline-derived CDR1 and CDR2 are SGHAT and FQNNGV. CDR3 coding DNA: TGTGCCAGCAGCCCTTTTCCCACCACAGGGGGTACAGATACGCAGTATTTT. This translates into CASSPFPTTGGTDTQYF. Looking up the rest from reference TRBV11-2 and TRBJ2-3 gives the full variable domain: EAGVAQSPRYKIIEKRQSVAFWCNPISGHATLYWYQQILGQGPKLLIQFQNNGVVDDSQLPKDRFSAERLKGVDSTLKIQPAKLEDSAVYLCASSPFPTTGGTDTQYFGPGTRLTVL.

This clonotype has a count of ten or more. CDR3 in amino acids: CASSLRTGTRGNTIYF. In DNA form, the CDR3 reads TGTGCCAGCAGCCTACGGACAGGGACGAGAGGAAACACCATATATTTT. The gene calls are TRBV12-3 or TRBV12-4 and TRBJ1-3; 8 nucleotides agree with TRBD1. There are 16 residues in the CDR3. The junction had 11 bases not matched to a gene; V was cut back by 6 bases and J by 4 bases.

This clonotype was recorded many times. V is TRBV6-2 or TRBV6-3 and J is TRBJ2-7; TRBD2 matches at 9 bases. V was clipped by 9 bases and J by 2 bases; unmatched bases: 2. The CDR3 has 12 residues. Germline assignment: CDR1 MNHEY and CDR2 SVGEGT. The CDR3 loop reads CASSGSAYEQYF. DNA for the CDR3: TGTGCCAGTAGCGGGAGCGCCTACGAGCAGTACTTC.

Ten or more counts support this clonotype. CDR3 region: CASSYGQSYNEQFF. CDR3 sequence (DNA): TGTGCCAGCAGCTACGGACAGTCATACAATGAGCAGTTCTTC. The chain couples TRBV7-9 to TRBJ2-1; possibly TRBD1 for D (6 bases). V lost 4 bases to trimming and J lost 4 bases, with 11 bases between them. Germline-derived CDR1 and CDR2 are SEHNR and FQNEAQ (reference sequence). This CDR3 is 14 amino acids long. Combining the CDR3 with reference TRBV7-9 and TRBJ2-1 gives the whole variable domain DTGVSQNPRHKITKRGQNVTFRCDPISEHNRLYWYRQTLGQGPEFLTYFQNEAQLEKSRLLSDRFSAERPKGSFSTLEIQRTEQGDSAMYLCASSYGQSYNEQFFGPGTRLTVL.

This rearrangement joins TRBV6-6 to TRBJ1-5; a weak D match, TRBD1 (6 bases). The ends were cut back, 2 bases at V and 5 bases at J, with 19 bases in the middle. CDR1 MNHNY and CDR2 SVGAGI come from the germline V gene (reference sequence). The length of the CDR3 is 17 residues. This CDR3 reads CASSYDSRQAFHQPQHF. CDR3 DNA: TGTGCCAGCAGTTACGATTCCAGACAGGCCTTTCATCAGCCCCAGCATTTT.

In this sample, this clonotype turned up many times. The chain couples TRBV28 to TRBJ1-1; no clear D. V was trimmed by 5 bases and J by 7 bases, leaving 11 bases between them. The germline CDR1 and CDR2 sequences are MDHEN and SYDVKM. CDR3 length: 12 residues. The CDR3, as DNA: TGTGCCAGCAGTCCCCTGGGAATTGAAGCTTTCTTT. Its translation is CASSPLGIEAFF.

This clonotype was detected ten times or more. This rearrangement joins TRBV28 to TRBJ2-6; TRBD1 might be the D (6 bases). The CDR3 totals 18 residues. CDR1 and CDR2 from the germline V gene are MDHEN and SYDVKM. Trimming pared 3 bases from V and 0 bases from J, leaving 15 bases between. CDR3 DNA sequence: TGTGCCAGCAGTTTGGGTGGCAGGGGCCCCTCTGGGGCCAACGTCCTGACTTTC. As protein: CASSLGGRGPSGANVLTF.

This clonotype occurred many times. The V call is TRBV7-9, the J call TRBJ1-2, with 7 bases fitting TRBD1. Germline loops: CDR1 SEHNR, CDR2 FQNEAQ (reference sequence). The junction had 2 bases not matched to a gene; V was cut back by 5 bases and J by 2 bases. The CDR3 is 13 amino acids. The chain's CDR3 is CASSPTGNYGYTF. DNA of the CDR3: TGTGCCAGCAGCCCGACAGGGAACTATGGCTACACCTTC. Looking up the rest from reference TRBV7-9 and TRBJ1-2 gives the full variable domain: DTGVSQNPRHKITKRGQNVTFRCDPISEHNRLYWYRQTLGQGPEFLTYFQNEAQLEKSRLLSDRFSAERPKGSFSTLEIQRTEQGDSAMYLCASSPTGNYGYTFGSGTRLTVV.

The genes are TRBV10-3 and TRBJ2-3; D is ambiguous. Deletions cut 0 bases from V and 5 bases from J, with 9 bases between. The CDR3 is made up of 14 amino acids. Germline CDR1 is ENHRY and CDR2 is SYGVKD. The CDR3 region is CAISESIPGDTQYF. DNA of the CDR3: TGTGCCATCAGTGAGTCGATCCCCGGAGATACGCAGTATTTT.

This clonotype came up many times. As DNA, the CDR3 is TGTGCCAGCAGCTTGTCTCTTCTCACCGGGGAGCTGTTTTTT. Encoded protein: CASSLSLLTGELFF. The rearrangement uses TRBV7-2 and TRBJ2-2; D is unclear. Germline V gives CDR1 SGHTA, CDR2 FQGNSA. The length of the CDR3 is 14 residues. Trimming took off 3 bases at V and 4 bases at J, with 9 bases between the two ends. Combining the CDR3 with reference TRBV7-2 and TRBJ2-2 gives the whole variable domain GAGVSQSPSNKVTEKGKDVELRCDPISGHTALYWYRQSLGQGLEFLIYFQGNSAPDKSGLPSDRFSAERTGGSVSTLTIQRTQQEDSAVYLCASSLSLLTGELFFGEGSRLTVL.

This clonotype was picked up many times. The junction departs from the called germline gene at one end, perhaps through a read error. This chain connects TRBV2 to TRBJ2-5; D is ambiguous. Germline V gene data show CDR1 as SNHLY and CDR2 as FYNNEI. The CDR3 runs 13 residues. CDR3 loop: CASSAFLLEAQYF. In DNA, the CDR3 is TGTGCCAGCAGTGCATTCCTTTTAGAGGCCCAGTACTTC.

The J gene is TRBJ2-5, the V gene TRBV5-5, with D maybe TRBD1 (5 bases). Germline assignment: CDR1 SGHKS and CDR2 YYEKEE (reference sequence). The CDR3 is made up of 16 amino acids. The V and J ends lost 4 bases and 1 base respectively, with 17 bases between them. This chain's CDR3 is CASSRGDKGPQETQYF. In DNA, the CDR3 is TGTGCCAGCAGCCGTGGGGATAAGGGGCCCCAAGAGACCCAGTACTTC.

This clonotype was detected a few times. The chain couples TRBV19 to TRBJ1-4; 7 nucleotides line up with TRBD1. This CDR3 comprises 14 residues. With 5 bases clipped from V and 5 bases from J, the junction kept 5 bases outside the gene matches. Germline V gene sequence: CDR1 LNHDA, CDR2 SQIVND (reference sequence). The CDR3 loop is CASSSDRRNEKLFF. Here the CDR3 DNA reads TGTGCCAGTAGTTCGGACAGGCGGAATGAAAAACTGTTTTTT. Using reference TRBV19 and TRBJ1-4 for the parts outside the CDR3, the full variable domain is DGGITQSPKYLFRKEGQNVTLSCEQNLNHDAMYWYRQDPGQGLRLIYYSQIVNDFQKGDIAEGYSVSREKKESFPLTVTSAQKNPTAFYLCASSSDRRNEKLFFGSGTQLSVL.

The chain links TRBV25-1 to TRBJ2-7; tentative D call: TRBD2 (6 bases). The CDR3 spans 14 residues. V was pared by 8 bases and J by 3 bases, with 17 bases between. Looked up from germline, CDR1 is MGHDK and CDR2 is SYGVNS. The CDR3 is CASGGGTGFYEQYF. The DNA for the CDR3 is TGTGCCAGCGGTGGGGGGACCGGGTTCTACGAGCAGTACTTC.

This clonotype showed up many times. This rearrangement joins TRBV12-3 or TRBV12-4 to TRBJ2-3, with D possibly matching TRBD1 (6 bases). V was clipped by 7 bases and J by 0 bases, with 14 bases between them. This CDR3 comprises 15 residues. The CDR3 region is CASTKGDRSTDTQYF. For the CDR3, the DNA is TGTGCCAGCACCAAAGGTGACAGGAGCACAGATACGCAGTATTTT.

In its sample, this clonotype was seen many times. V gene TRBV30 combines with J gene TRBJ2-1; TRBD2 might be the D (6 bases). CDR3 length: 13 residues. The V end lost 5 bases, the J end lost 10 bases, and 18 bases lay between the germline ends. The germline V gene has CDR1 GTSNPN and CDR2 SVGIG (reference sequence). The CDR3 sequence is CAWLSGGGWEQFF. In nucleotides, the CDR3 is TGTGCCTGGTTAAGTGGGGGAGGTTGGGAGCAGTTCTTC.

This clonotype came up many times. The J gene is TRBJ1-5, the V gene TRBV5-1; no firm D call. Looked up from germline, CDR1 is SGHRS and CDR2 is YFSETQ. V lost 0 bases, J lost 5 bases, and 6 bases lay in between. The CDR3 runs to 13 residues. CDR3 loop: CASSLGVDQPQHF. The CDR3 nucleotides read TGCGCCAGCAGCTTGGGGGTAGATCAGCCCCAGCATTTT.

This clonotype was found many times. V usage is TRBV20-1 and J usage is TRBJ1-2; the D is unclear. The CDR3 is made up of 13 amino acids. The V and J ends lost 6 bases and 5 bases respectively, with 16 bases between them. The germline CDR1 and CDR2 sequences are DFQATT and SNEGSKA (reference sequence). CDR3 region: CSAVREQLYGYTF. For the CDR3, the DNA is TGCAGTGCAGTAAGGGAACAGCTGTATGGCTACACCTTC.